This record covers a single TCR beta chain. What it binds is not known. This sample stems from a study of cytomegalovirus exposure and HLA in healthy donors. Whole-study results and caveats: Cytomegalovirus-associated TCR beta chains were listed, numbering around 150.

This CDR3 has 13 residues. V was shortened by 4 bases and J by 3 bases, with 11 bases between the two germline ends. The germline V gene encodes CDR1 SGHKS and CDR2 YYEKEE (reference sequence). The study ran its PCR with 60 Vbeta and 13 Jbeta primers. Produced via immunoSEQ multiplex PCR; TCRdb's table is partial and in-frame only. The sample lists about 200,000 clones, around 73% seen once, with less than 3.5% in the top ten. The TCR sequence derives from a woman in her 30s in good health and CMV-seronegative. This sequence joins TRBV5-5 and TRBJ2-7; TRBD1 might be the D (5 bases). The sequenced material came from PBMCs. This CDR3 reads CASSPTDGYEQYF. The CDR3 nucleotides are TGTGCCAGCAGCCCGACAGACGGCTACGAGCAGTACTTC.